The 21 T cell receptor beta chains listed next were all sequenced from one sample in a study of vaccination and CD4 T cells after COVID-19. As to time point: late sampling 161 to 241 days after vaccination in three convalescent patients. Treatment indicated: roughly ten-day PBMC culture with coronavirus spike peptide pools or control peptides (ViraFEST assay). What these receptors recognize is not known. With the Oncomine TCR Beta short-read assay, DNA from cultured CD4+ T cells was sequenced. MiXCR was run by TCRdb on the PCR reads, yielding one entry per CDR3 protein. The table records about 22,000 distinct CDR3 sequences, 46% of them present only once. This specimen was CD4+ T cells from blood, cultured in vitro, taken about 7 months after SARS-CoV-2 vaccination. The receptor set was obtained from a human donor who had recovered from COVID-19.

The chain joins TRBV20-1 to TRBJ2-7; TRBD1 is a possible D gene (5 bases). Trimming stripped 5 bases from V and 3 bases from J, with 8 bases between. Looked up from germline, CDR1 is DFQATT and CDR2 is SNEGSKA (reference sequence). The CDR3 loop spans 11 amino acids. The CDR3 spells CSAGADYEQYF. CDR3 DNA: TGCAGTGCTGGGGCAGACTACGAGCAGTACTTC.

This rearrangement joins TRBV7-2 to TRBJ1-2; D perhaps matches TRBD1 (5 bases). Germline loops: CDR1 SGHTA, CDR2 FQGNSA. CDR3 length: 14 amino acids. Trimming took 5 bases from V and 2 from J, leaving 12 bases between them. The CDR3 spells CASSSSRENYGYTF. The CDR3 region has the DNA TGTGCCAGCAGCAGTTCCAGGGAAAACTATGGCTACACCTTC.

This clonotype was seen only a few times. The chain couples TRBV5-5 to TRBJ2-5; no firm D call. Germline V lookup: CDR1 SGHKS, CDR2 YYEKEE (reference sequence). V was clipped by 7 bases and J by 1 base, with 14 bases between them. This CDR3 has 14 residues. The CDR3 region has the DNA TGTGCCAGCGAACGCCAGCTCGGCCAAGAGACCCAGTACTTC. The encoded protein is CASERQLGQETQYF.

This clonotype was counted between two and nine times. CDR3 bases: TGCAGTGCTCATCCGGGGGGGGATCAGCCCCAGCATTTT. It specifies CSAHPGGDQPQHF. The J gene is TRBJ1-5, the V gene TRBV20-1; D might be TRBD1 (5 bases). The V end was cut by 5 bases, the J end by 5 bases, with 13 bases between. Germline V CDR1 and CDR2: DFQATT, SNEGSKA (reference sequence). The CDR3 sequence is 13 residues long.

This clonotype occurred a few times. V usage is TRBV20-1 and J usage is TRBJ2-3; tentative D call: TRBD2 (6 bases). V lost 6 bases and J 4 bases, leaving 17 bases between the germline ends. Germline CDR1 reads DFQATT; CDR2 reads SNEGSKA (reference sequence). The CDR3 runs 14 residues. The CDR3 is CSAPTSLGADTQYF. CDR3 in DNA: TGCAGTGCGCCTACTAGCCTGGGGGCAGATACGCAGTATTTT.

The rearrangement links TRBV9 to TRBJ2-5; D remains ambiguous. V lost 0 bases, J lost 7 bases, and 10 bases lay in between. This CDR3 has 13 amino acids. Germline V lookup: CDR1 SGDLS, CDR2 YYNGEE. The CDR3, as DNA: TGTGCCAGCAGCGTAGCGCCATCTGGGACCCAGTACTTC. It specifies CASSVAPSGTQYF.

The chain is built from TRBV7-8 and TRBJ2-3; TRBD1 or TRBD2 may be the D gene (6 bases each). V lost 3 bases and J lost 6, with 13 bases in between. This CDR3 spans 14 amino acids. The germline V gene has CDR1 SGHVS and CDR2 FQNEAQ. CDR3 nucleotides: TGTGCCAGCAGCTTGAGGGGGACTCTTGATACGCAGTATTTT. Its protein product is CASSLRGTLDTQYF.

This clonotype occurred a few times. V and J are TRBV24-1 and TRBJ2-1, with 9 nucleotides matching TRBD2. The V gene end was trimmed by 3 bases and the J gene end by 6 bases; junction bases not matched to a gene: 2. Germline V gene lookup returns CDR1 KGHDR and CDR2 SFDVKD. This CDR3 has 14 amino acids. The CDR3 reads CATSDVLAGNEQFF. CDR3 in DNA: TGTGCCACCAGTGATGTACTAGCGGGCAATGAGCAGTTCTTC.

This clonotype was observed a few times. This sequence joins TRBV20-1 and TRBJ1-2; D uncertain. Germline V lookup: CDR1 DFQATT, CDR2 SNEGSKA (reference sequence). Trimming removed 3 bases from V and 3 bases from J, with 8 bases in between. This CDR3 region has 12 residues. Here the CDR3 DNA reads TGCAGTGCTAGTAGGCAGGACTATGGCTACACCTTC. It codes for CSASRQDYGYTF.

V and J are TRBV10-3 and TRBJ1-2; TRBD1 matches at 8 bases. The CDR3 has 13 amino acids. CDR1 ENHRY and CDR2 SYGVKD come from the germline V gene. The V segment lost 10 bases and the J segment 3 bases; nucleotides outside the gene matches: 7. CDR3 DNA: TGTGCCAGCACATTGACAGGGGACTATGGCTACACCTTC. Amino acids: CASTLTGDYGYTF.

CDR3 amino acids: CASSVDGEVRRETQYF. In DNA, the CDR3 is TGTGCCAGCAGCGTAGACGGGGAGGTTAGGAGGGAGACCCAGTACTTC. V and J are TRBV5-5 and TRBJ2-5; a possible D gene is TRBD2 (6 bases). Germline CDR1 SGHKS, CDR2 YYEKEE (reference sequence). V lost 4 bases, J lost 5 bases, and 21 bases lay in between. There are 16 residues in the CDR3.

This clonotype was observed a few times. V gene TRBV19 combines with J gene TRBJ1-6, with a possible D match to TRBD1 (5 bases). This CDR3 has 14 residues. Germline V gene lookup returns CDR1 LNHDA and CDR2 SQIVND (reference sequence). The ends were cut back, 2 bases at V and 6 bases at J, with 8 bases in the middle. This CDR3 is CASSIRDGNSPLHF. DNA for the CDR3: TGTGCCAGTAGTATACGGGACGGTAATTCACCCCTCCACTTT.

This clonotype showed up just a few times. The rearrangement uses TRBV7-2 and TRBJ1-2; D gene uncertain. In germline, CDR1 is SGHTA, CDR2 FQGNSA. This CDR3 contains 13 residues. V was clipped by 2 bases and J by 3 bases, with 7 bases between them. CDR3: CASSLNADYGYTF. The CDR3 region has the DNA TGTGCCAGCAGCTTAAACGCCGACTATGGCTACACCTTC.

This clonotype was seen a few times. The gene calls are TRBV6-1 and TRBJ2-1, with TRBD2 identical over 14 bases. The CDR3 loop spans 17 amino acids. The V and J ends lost 6 bases and 3 bases, in that order; junction bases with no gene match: 7. Germline V gene data show CDR1 as MNHNS and CDR2 as SASEGT. Here the CDR3 DNA reads TGTGCCAGCAGCCTGCCGGGGACTAGCGGGAGCTACAATGAGCAGTTCTTC. Encoded protein: CASSLPGTSGSYNEQFF.

The chain couples TRBV5-1 to TRBJ1-5; D is ambiguous. The CDR3 length is 13 residues. Germline V lookup: CDR1 SGHRS, CDR2 YFSETQ. The ends were cut back, 4 bases at V and 5 bases at J, with 10 bases in the middle. CDR3 sequence reads: CASSTLPDQPQHF. The CDR3 DNA reads as TGCGCCAGCAGCACCCTCCCAGATCAGCCCCAGCATTTT.

V and J are TRBV5-1 and TRBJ1-2; TRBD1 aligns across 7 bases. CDR1 and CDR2 (germline): SGHRS, YFSETQ. The CDR3 length is 15 residues. Trimming at V came to 2 bases and at J to 6 bases, leaving 10 bases not matched to a gene. Here the CDR3 DNA reads TGCGCCAGCAGCTTAAGAGTGGGAGGGGGCCATGGCTACACCTTC. As protein: CASSLRVGGGHGYTF.

This chain uses TRBV7-2 with TRBJ2-7, with 9 positions matching TRBD2. CDR1 and CDR2 (germline): SGHTA, FQGNSA. CDR3 length: 14 residues. J was trimmed by 2 bases and V by 6 bases; bases with no gene match: 5. CDR3 sequence (DNA): TGTGCCAGCAGTTTTGTAGCGGGAGCCTACGAGCAGTACTTC. Encoded protein: CASSFVAGAYEQYF.

The V call is TRBV20-1, the J call TRBJ2-3; TRBD2 agrees at 12 bases. CDR3 length equals 17 residues. Per the germline V gene, CDR1 is DFQATT and CDR2 is SNEGSKA (reference sequence). The ends lost 0 bases at V and 3 bases at J; junction bases unmatched: 7. CDR3 in amino acids: CSARDLLAGGWTDTQYF. CDR3 DNA: TGCAGTGCTAGAGATCTACTAGCGGGGGGATGGACAGATACGCAGTATTTT.

The J gene is TRBJ1-1, the V gene TRBV11-1; TRBD1 is a possible D gene (5 bases). The germline V gene has CDR1 SGHAT and CDR2 FQDESV (reference sequence). This CDR3 is built from 14 residues. Trimming pared 1 base from V and 8 bases from J, leaving 14 bases between. The CDR3, as DNA: TGTGCCAGCAGCTTAGTCTTAGGACAAGGCGAAGCTTTCTTT. Its translation is CASSLVLGQGEAFF. The full variable domain, completed using reference TRBV11-1 and TRBJ1-1, is EAEVAQSPRYKITEKSQAVAFWCDPISGHATLYWYRQILGQGPELLVQFQDESVVDDSQLPKDRFSAERLKGVDSTLKIQPAELGDSAMYLCASSLVLGQGEAFFGQGTRLTVV.

This clonotype appeared a single time. V and J are TRBV20-1 and TRBJ2-3; D not certain. Germline CDR1 is DFQATT and CDR2 is SNEGSKA (reference sequence). The CDR3 extends over 13 amino acids. V lost 0 bases to trimming and J lost 4 bases, with 8 bases between them. The CDR3 DNA follows: TGCAGTGCTAGAGATCGTCAGTCAGATACGCAGTATTTT. Translation: CSARDRQSDTQYF.

Comments on this clonotype: A junction end diverges from the germline sequence, so it may reflect a read error. The chain joins TRBV7-8 to TRBJ2-3; TRBD2 aligns across 13 bases. Germline V gives CDR1 SGHVS, CDR2 FQNEAQ. The CDR3 length is 18 residues. CDR3 residues: CASSQEALAGGFTDTQYF. The CDR3, as DNA: TGCGCCAGCAGCCAAGAAGCACTAGCGGGAGGGTTCACAGATACGCAGTATTTT. Complete variable domain (other parts from reference TRBV7-8 and TRBJ2-3): GAGVSQSPRYKVAKRGQDVALRCDPISGHVSLFWYQQALGQGPEFLTYFQNEAQLDKSGLPSDRFFAERPEGSVSTLKIQRTQQEDSAVYLCASSQEALAGGFTDTQYFGPGTRLTVL.